Listed here are 7 T cell receptor beta chains from one sample, sequenced in a study of blood T cell repertoires in COVID-19 (dated by TCRdb to about 2020). Libraries came from the immunoSEQ multiplex PCR assay. This immuneACCESS table, as held by TCRdb, lists in-frame sequences with V and J called but not all clones. Of the missing ones, under half trace to an unresolved V gene in checked studies; the others have no known cause. The sample contains around 150,000 clones, 87% of them found a single time. The top ten clonotypes cover 3.5% to 5.5% of the sample. Sequences were obtained from peripheral blood. The receptors were sampled from a woman aged 40 to 55 with acute or convalescent COVID-19.

The J gene is TRBJ2-7, the V gene TRBV11-2; TRBD1 matches at 7 bases. Germline CDR1 and CDR2: SGHAT and FQNNGV. The CDR3 length is 15 residues. With V trimmed by 5 bases and J by 2 bases, 9 bases remained unmatched. CDR3 in amino acids: CASSTRQGVTYEQYF. The CDR3 DNA reads as TGTGCCAGCAGCACCCGACAGGGTGTTACCTACGAGCAGTACTTC. Filled out from reference TRBV11-2 and TRBJ2-7, the complete variable domain reads EAGVAQSPRYKIIEKRQSVAFWCNPISGHATLYWYQQILGQGPKLLIQFQNNGVVDDSQLPKDRFSAERLKGVDSTLKIQPAKLEDSAVYLCASSTRQGVTYEQYFGPGTRLTVT.

The genes are TRBV3-1 (or the pseudogene TRBV3-2) and TRBJ2-3, with D possibly being TRBD2 (5 bases). The CDR3 has 15 amino acids. Germline V gene data show CDR1 as LGHDT and CDR2 as YNNKEL (reference sequence). V was trimmed by 1 base and J by 1 base, leaving 9 bases between them. The CDR3 spells CASSQGTGGTDTQYF. The CDR3 DNA reads as TGTGCCAGCAGCCAAGGGACCGGGGGCACAGATACGCAGTATTTT.

The rearrangement joins TRBV28 to TRBJ2-7; D is perhaps TRBD1 (6 bases). The germline V gene has CDR1 MDHEN and CDR2 SYDVKM. This CDR3 region has 17 residues. Trimming removed 2 bases from V and 6 bases from J, with 23 bases in between. CDR3 sequence: CASSLASLKPDSLEQYF. Written as DNA, the CDR3 is TGTGCCAGCAGTTTAGCATCCCTCAAACCGGACAGCCTCGAGCAGTACTTC.

The genes are TRBV7-9 and TRBJ2-1; the D gene is possibly TRBD2 (5 bases). The germline V gene encodes CDR1 SEHNR and CDR2 FQNEAQ (reference sequence). This CDR3 has 12 amino acids. Trimming removed 3 bases at V and 14 bases at J, with 14 bases between. The CDR3 DNA reads TGTGCCAGCAGCTTTACGCGGGCGGCGGAGTTCTTC. It specifies CASSFTRAAEFF. The variable domain in full, with the rest retrieved from reference TRBV7-9 and TRBJ2-1, is DTGVSQNPRHKITKRGQNVTFRCDPISEHNRLYWYRQTLGQGPEFLTYFQNEAQLEKSRLLSDRFSAERPKGSFSTLEIQRTEQGDSAMYLCASSFTRAAEFFGPGTRLTVL.

The chain carries TRBV28 and TRBJ1-2, with a tentative D call TRBD1 (5 bases). V was shortened by 3 bases and J by 5 bases, with 16 bases between the two germline ends. CDR3 length: 15 residues. Germline V CDR1 and CDR2: MDHEN, SYDVKM. CDR3 bases: TGTGCCAGCAGTTTCGCTCCAGGGACTTATTATGGCTACACCTTC. Translating gives CASSFAPGTYYGYTF.

The chain recombines TRBV27 with TRBJ1-2, with D perhaps TRBD1 (5 bases). The CDR3 has 13 amino acids. Germline V gene sequence: CDR1 MNHEY, CDR2 SMNVEV (reference sequence). Trimming removed 4 bases from V and 2 bases from J, with 8 bases in between. The CDR3 nucleotides are TGTGCCAGCAGTTCAGGGCAGAACTATGGCTACACCTTC. It specifies CASSSGQNYGYTF.

The V gene is TRBV9, the J gene TRBJ2-2; TRBD1 matches 10 bases. CDR1 and CDR2 (germline): SGDLS, YYNGEE. J gave up 7 bases and V 4 bases, and 10 bases lay outside the gene matches. The CDR3 runs to 16 residues. DNA of the CDR3: TGTGCCAGCAGCACCAGACAGGGGGCCCCAGGCGGGGAGCTGTTTTTT. This encodes CASSTRQGAPGGELFF.